This T cell receptor beta chain is from a study of human T cells and chemical hapten exposure. The V segment lost 9 bases and the J segment 5 bases; nucleotides outside the gene matches: 12. The CDR3 sequence is 14 residues long. Via MiXCR, TCRdb re-called the RACE reads, giving one row per CDR3 protein. Found here are fewer than 150,000 distinct CDR3 sequences, 12% of them singletons; the top ten hold 1.3% to 1.5%. Time point given: patch test 2, 6 weeks after DPC sensitization. Treatment given: therapeutic diphenylcyclopropenone sensitization with weekly scalp DPC. The source of this sequence is a woman aged 45-65 years with alopecia areata. Some clones in this sample may be carry-over from other donors' samples. This rearrangement joins TRBV12-3 or TRBV12-4 to TRBJ1-2, with 7 bases lining up with TRBD1. This material consisted of whole blood, taken in connection with sensitization to the hapten diphenylcyclopropenone (DPC). CDR3 coding DNA: TGTGCCAGTTCGACAGGGAAGGGTCTTTATGGCTACACCTTC. It encodes CASSTGKGLYGYTF.